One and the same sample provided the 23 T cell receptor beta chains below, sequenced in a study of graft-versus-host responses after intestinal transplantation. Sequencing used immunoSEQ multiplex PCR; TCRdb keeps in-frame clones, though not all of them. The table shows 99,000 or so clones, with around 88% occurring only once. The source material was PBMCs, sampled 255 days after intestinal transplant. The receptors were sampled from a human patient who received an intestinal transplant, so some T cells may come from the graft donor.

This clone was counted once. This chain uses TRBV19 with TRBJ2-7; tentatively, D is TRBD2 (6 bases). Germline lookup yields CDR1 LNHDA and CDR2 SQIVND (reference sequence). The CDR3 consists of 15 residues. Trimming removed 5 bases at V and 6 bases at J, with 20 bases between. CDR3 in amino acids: CASSPFYGGRTEQYF. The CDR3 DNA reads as TGTGCCAGTAGTCCCTTTTACGGGGGTAGGACCGAGCAGTACTTC. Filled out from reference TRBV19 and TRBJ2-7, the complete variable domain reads DGGITQSPKYLFRKEGQNVTLSCEQNLNHDAMYWYRQDPGQGLRLIYYSQIVNDFQKGDIAEGYSVSREKKESFPLTVTSAQKNPTAFYLCASSPFYGGRTEQYFGPGTRLTVT.

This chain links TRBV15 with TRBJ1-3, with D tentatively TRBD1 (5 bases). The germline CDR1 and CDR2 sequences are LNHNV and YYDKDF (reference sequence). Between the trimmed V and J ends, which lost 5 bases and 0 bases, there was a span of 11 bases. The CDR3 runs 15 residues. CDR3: CATSAGGGSGNTIYF. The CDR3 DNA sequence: TGTGCCACCAGCGCGGGGGGGGGCTCTGGAAACACCATATATTTT.

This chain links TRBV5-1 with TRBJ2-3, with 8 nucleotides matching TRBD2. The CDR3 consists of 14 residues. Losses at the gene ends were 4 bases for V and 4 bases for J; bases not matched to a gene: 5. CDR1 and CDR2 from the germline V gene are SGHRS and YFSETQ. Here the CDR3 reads CASSQGLAADTQYF. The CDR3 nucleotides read TGCGCCAGCAGCCAAGGACTAGCTGCAGATACGCAGTATTTT.

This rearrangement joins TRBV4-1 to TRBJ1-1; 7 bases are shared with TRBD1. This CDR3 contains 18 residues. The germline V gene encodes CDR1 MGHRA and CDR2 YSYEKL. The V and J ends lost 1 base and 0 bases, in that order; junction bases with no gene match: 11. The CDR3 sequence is CASSQVIGQVLMNTEAFF. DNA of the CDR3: TGCGCCAGCAGCCAAGTAATCGGACAGGTTCTCATGAACACTGAAGCTTTCTTT.

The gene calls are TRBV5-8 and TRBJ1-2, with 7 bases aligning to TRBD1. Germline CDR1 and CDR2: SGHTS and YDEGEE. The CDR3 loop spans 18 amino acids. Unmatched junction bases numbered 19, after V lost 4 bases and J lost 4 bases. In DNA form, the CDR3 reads TGTGCCAGCAGCCGGGACAGCGGGTCTACGCCTCGGATCTATGGCTACACCTTC. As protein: CASSRDSGSTPRIYGYTF.

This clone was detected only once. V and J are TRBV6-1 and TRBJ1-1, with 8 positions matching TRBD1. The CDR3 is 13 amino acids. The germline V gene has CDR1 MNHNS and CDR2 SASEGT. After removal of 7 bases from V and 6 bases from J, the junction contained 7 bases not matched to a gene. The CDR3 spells CASNLQGAAEAFF. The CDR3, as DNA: TGTGCCAGCAACCTCCAGGGGGCCGCTGAAGCTTTCTTT.

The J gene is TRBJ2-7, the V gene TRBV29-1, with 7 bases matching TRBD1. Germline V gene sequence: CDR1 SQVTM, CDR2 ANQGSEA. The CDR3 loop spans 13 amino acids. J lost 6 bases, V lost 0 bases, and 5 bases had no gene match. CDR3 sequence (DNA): TGCAGCGTTGAAGATACCGCAGGGGGCGAGCAGTACTTC. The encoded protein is CSVEDTAGGEQYF.

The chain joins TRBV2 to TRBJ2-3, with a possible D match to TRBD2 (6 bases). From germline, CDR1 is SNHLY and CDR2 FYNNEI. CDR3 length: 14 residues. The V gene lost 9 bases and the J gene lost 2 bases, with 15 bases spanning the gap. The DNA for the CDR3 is TGTGCCAGAAGCTCGGCGGGGCCCACAGATACGCAGTATTTT. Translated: CARSSAGPTDTQYF.

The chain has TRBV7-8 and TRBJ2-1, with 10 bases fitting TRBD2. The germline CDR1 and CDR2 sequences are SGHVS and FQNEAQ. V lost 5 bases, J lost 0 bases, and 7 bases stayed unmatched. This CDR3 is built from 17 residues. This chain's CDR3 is CASSDSLAGDSYNEQFF. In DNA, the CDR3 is TGTGCCAGCAGCGATTCCCTAGCGGGGGACTCCTACAATGAGCAGTTCTTC.

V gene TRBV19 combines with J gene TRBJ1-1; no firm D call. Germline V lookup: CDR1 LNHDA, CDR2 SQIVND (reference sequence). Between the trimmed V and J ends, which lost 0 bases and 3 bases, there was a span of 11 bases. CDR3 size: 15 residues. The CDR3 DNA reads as TGTGCCAGTAGTATAGATTTGGGAGGGTACACTGAAGCTTTCTTT. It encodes CASSIDLGGYTEAFF.

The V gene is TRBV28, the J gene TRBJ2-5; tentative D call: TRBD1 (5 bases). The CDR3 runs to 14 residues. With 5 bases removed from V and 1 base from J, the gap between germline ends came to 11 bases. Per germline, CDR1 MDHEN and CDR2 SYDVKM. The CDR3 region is CASSLPGLQETQYF. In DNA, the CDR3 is TGTGCCAGCAGTCTACCAGGGCTCCAAGAGACCCAGTACTTC.

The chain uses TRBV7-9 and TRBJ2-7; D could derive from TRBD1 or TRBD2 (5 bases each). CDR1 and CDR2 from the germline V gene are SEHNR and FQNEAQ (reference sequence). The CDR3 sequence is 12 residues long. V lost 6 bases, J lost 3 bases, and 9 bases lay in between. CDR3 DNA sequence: TGTGCCAGCAGTCGGGACGGCTACGAGCAGTACTTC. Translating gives CASSRDGYEQYF. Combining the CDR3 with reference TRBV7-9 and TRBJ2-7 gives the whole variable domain DTGVSQNPRHKITKRGQNVTFRCDPISEHNRLYWYRQTLGQGPEFLTYFQNEAQLEKSRLLSDRFSAERPKGSFSTLEIQRTEQGDSAMYLCASSRDGYEQYFGPGTRLTVT.

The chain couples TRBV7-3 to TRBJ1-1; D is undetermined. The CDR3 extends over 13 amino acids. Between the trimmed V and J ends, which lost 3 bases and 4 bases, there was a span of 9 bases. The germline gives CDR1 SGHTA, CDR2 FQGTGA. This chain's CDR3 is CASSLFQGTEAFF. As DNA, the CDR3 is TGTGCCAGCAGCTTGTTTCAAGGCACTGAAGCTTTCTTT.

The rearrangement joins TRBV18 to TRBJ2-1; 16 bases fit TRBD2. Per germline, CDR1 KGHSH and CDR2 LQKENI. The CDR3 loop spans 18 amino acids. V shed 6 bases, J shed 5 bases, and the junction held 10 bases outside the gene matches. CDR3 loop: CASSPGTSGRAPHNEQFF. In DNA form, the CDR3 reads TGTGCCAGCTCGCCTGGGACTAGCGGGAGGGCTCCCCACAATGAGCAGTTCTTC.

The CDR3 DNA sequence: TGCAGCGGAGGGACAGGGGGCATCAATGAGCAGTTCTTC. Protein sequence: CSGGTGGINEQFF. This chain links TRBV29-1 with TRBJ2-1, with TRBD1 identical over 12 bases. V lost 7 bases to trimming and J lost 6 bases; unmatched junction nucleotides: 4. Germline V CDR1 and CDR2: SQVTM, ANQGSEA. This CDR3 region has 13 residues.

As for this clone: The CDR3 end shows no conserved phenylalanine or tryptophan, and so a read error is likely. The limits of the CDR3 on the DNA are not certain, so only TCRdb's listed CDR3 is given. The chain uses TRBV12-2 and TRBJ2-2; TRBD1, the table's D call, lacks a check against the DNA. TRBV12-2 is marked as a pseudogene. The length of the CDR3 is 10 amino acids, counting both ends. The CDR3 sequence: CASRLAVLGH.

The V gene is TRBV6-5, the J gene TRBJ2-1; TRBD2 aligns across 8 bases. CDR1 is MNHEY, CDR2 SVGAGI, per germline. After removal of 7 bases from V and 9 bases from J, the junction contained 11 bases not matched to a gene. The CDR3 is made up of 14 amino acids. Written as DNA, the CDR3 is TGTGCCAGCACCCCCCACGGGGGGGGAATTGAGCAGTTCTTC. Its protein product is CASTPHGGGIEQFF.

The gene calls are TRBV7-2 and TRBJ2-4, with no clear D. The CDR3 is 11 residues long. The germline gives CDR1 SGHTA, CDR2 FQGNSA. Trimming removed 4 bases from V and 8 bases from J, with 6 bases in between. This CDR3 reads CASSSQDIQYF. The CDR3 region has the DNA TGTGCCAGCAGCTCCCAGGACATTCAGTACTTC.

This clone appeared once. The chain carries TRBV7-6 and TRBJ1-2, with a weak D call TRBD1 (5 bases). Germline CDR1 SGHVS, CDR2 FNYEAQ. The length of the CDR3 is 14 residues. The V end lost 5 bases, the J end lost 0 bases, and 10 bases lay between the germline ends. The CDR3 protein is CASSPFRANYGYTF. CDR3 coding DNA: TGTGCCAGCAGCCCCTTCAGGGCTAACTATGGCTACACCTTC.

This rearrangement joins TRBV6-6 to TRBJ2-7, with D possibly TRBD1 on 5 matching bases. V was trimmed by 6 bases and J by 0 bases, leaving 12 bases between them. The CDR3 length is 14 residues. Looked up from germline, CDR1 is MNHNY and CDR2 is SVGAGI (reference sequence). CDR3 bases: TGTGCCAGCAGCAAACAGGCGCTCTCCTACGAGCAGTACTTC. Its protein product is CASSKQALSYEQYF.

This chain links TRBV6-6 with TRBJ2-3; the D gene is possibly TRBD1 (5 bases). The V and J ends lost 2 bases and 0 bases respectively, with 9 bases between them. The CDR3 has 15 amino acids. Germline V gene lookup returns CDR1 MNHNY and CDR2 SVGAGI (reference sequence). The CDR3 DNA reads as TGTGCCAGCAGTTACCAGGGTTCTAGCACAGATACGCAGTATTTT. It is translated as CASSYQGSSTDTQYF.

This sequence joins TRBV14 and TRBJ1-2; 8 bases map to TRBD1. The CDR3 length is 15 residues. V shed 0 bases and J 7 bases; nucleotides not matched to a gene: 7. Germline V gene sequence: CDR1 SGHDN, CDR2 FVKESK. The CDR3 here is CASSQDWQGAAGYTF. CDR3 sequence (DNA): TGTGCCAGCAGCCAAGATTGGCAGGGGGCGGCTGGCTACACCTTC.

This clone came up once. CDR3 residues: CASSSRASQPQHF. CDR3 DNA sequence: TGTGCCAGCAGTTCGAGGGCCAGTCAGCCCCAGCATTTT. The chain carries TRBV28 and TRBJ1-5; D uncertain. Germline CDR1 and CDR2: MDHEN and SYDVKM. Trimming removed 4 bases from V and 6 bases from J, with 10 bases in between. CDR3 length equals 13 residues.